The 2 T cell receptor beta chains reported below all come from one sample, sequenced in a study of T cell responses to AZD1222 COVID-19 vaccine. The repertoire was sequenced with immunoSEQ multiplex PCR; TCRdb's copy has only in-frame clones and lacks some. The sample contains 140,000 to 150,000 clones, approximately 90% of which appear only once. This material consisted of peripheral blood, taken 28 days after the second AZD1222 dose. Receptors originate from an adult who received the AZD1222 COVID-19 vaccine.

The chain links TRBV29-1 to TRBJ2-5; 13 bases match TRBD2. Germline CDR1 and CDR2: SQVTM and ANQGSEA. V shed 4 bases, J shed 3 bases, and the junction held 2 bases outside the gene matches. The CDR3 consists of 14 residues. Here the CDR3 reads CSVGGLAGEETQYF. For the CDR3, the DNA is TGCAGCGTTGGAGGACTAGCGGGAGAAGAGACCCAGTACTTC.

CDR3 in DNA: TGCGCCAGCAGCCAAGCGGGGTTTGGCGGGGGCGACCAGCCCCAGCATTTT. Translating it yields CASSQAGFGGGDQPQHF. This rearrangement joins TRBV4-1 to TRBJ1-5, with D perhaps matching TRBD1 (6 bases). The germline V and J ends were trimmed by 1 base and 7 bases, with 20 bases remaining between them. Germline CDR1 and CDR2: MGHRA and YSYEKL. The CDR3 is 17 amino acids.